The 19 T cell receptor beta chains reported below all come from one sample, sequenced in a study of blood T cell repertoires in COVID-19. Sequenced by immunoSEQ multiplex PCR; TCRdb stores in-frame clones only, minus some. Among some 370,000 clones, roughly 87% were seen once, and the ten largest hold about 5.4%. The source material was PBMCs or T cells enriched from blood (not recorded which). These receptors were obtained from a woman in her 50s who had recovered from COVID-19.

The V and J genes are TRBV18 and TRBJ1-3; D is possibly TRBD1 (5 bases). The CDR3 is 15 residues long. V was cut by 0 bases and J by 2 bases, with 8 bases left in between. Germline V gene lookup returns CDR1 KGHSH and CDR2 LQKENI. CDR3 nucleotides: TGTGCCAGCTCACCACCGGGCAGGGCTGGAAACACCATATATTTT. This translates into CASSPPGRAGNTIYF.

The V and J genes are TRBV7-2 and TRBJ2-3, with a weak D call TRBD2 (7 bases). The length of the CDR3 is 13 residues. V lost 2 bases and J lost 14, with 17 bases in between. Germline CDR1 reads SGHTA; CDR2 reads FQGNSA. The CDR3 sequence: CASSLIRGGAPYF. The CDR3 DNA reads as TGTGCCAGCAGCTTAATACGTGGGGGGGCCCCGTATTTT. Variable domain in full (rest from reference TRBV7-2 and TRBJ2-3): GAGVSQSPSNKVTEKGKDVELRCDPISGHTALYWYRQSLGQGLEFLIYFQGNSAPDKSGLPSDRFSAERTGGSVSTLTIQRTQQEDSAVYLCASSLIRGGAPYFGPGTRLTVL.

The chain is built from TRBV5-1 and TRBJ2-3, with 8 bases that match TRBD2. The CDR3 loop spans 16 amino acids. The germline V gene encodes CDR1 SGHRS and CDR2 YFSETQ. The trim removed 4 bases at V and 5 bases at J, leaving 12 bases unmatched. In DNA form, the CDR3 reads TGCGCCAGCAGCCCGCTGGTGGGGCGGGAGGAAGATACGCAGTATTTT. It encodes CASSPLVGREEDTQYF.

This clone was counted once. The chain combines TRBV5-5 with TRBJ2-7, with D possibly being TRBD1 (5 bases). Germline V gene data show CDR1 as SGHKS and CDR2 as YYEKEE (reference sequence). The V gene lost 4 bases and the J gene lost 5 bases, with 10 bases spanning the gap. The CDR3 runs 12 residues. The DNA of the CDR3 is TGTGCCAGCAGCCAGGGTCCAGACGAGCAGTACTTC. Protein sequence: CASSQGPDEQYF.

The V gene is TRBV19, the J gene TRBJ1-3, with a weak D call TRBD1 (6 bases). The length of the CDR3 is 15 residues. In germline, CDR1 is LNHDA, CDR2 SQIVND (reference sequence). V dropped 7 bases and J dropped 0 bases, with 13 bases sitting between them. The CDR3 reads CASTSPTGSGNTIYF. The CDR3, as DNA: TGTGCCAGTACCTCACCGACAGGCTCTGGAAACACCATATATTTT.

The rearrangement uses TRBV15 and TRBJ1-3; D may be TRBD1 (6 bases). CDR1 is LNHNV, CDR2 YYDKDF, per germline (reference sequence). This CDR3 spans 17 amino acids. The germline V and J ends were trimmed by 4 bases and 0 bases, with 16 bases remaining between them. The CDR3 is CATSNKGRGFSGNTIYF. The DNA for the CDR3 is TGTGCCACCAGCAACAAGGGGAGGGGGTTCTCTGGAAACACCATATATTTT.

V usage is TRBV12-3 or TRBV12-4 and J usage is TRBJ2-6; D gene ambiguous. CDR3 length: 13 residues. V was cut by 3 bases and J by 3 bases, with 3 bases left in between. CDR3 residues: CASSFYGANVLTF. DNA of the CDR3: TGTGCCAGCAGTTTTTATGGGGCCAACGTCCTGACTTTC.

This clone was seen only once. V usage is TRBV30 and J usage is TRBJ1-1, with D possibly TRBD1 on 6 matching bases. Trimming stripped 5 bases from V and 8 bases from J, with 12 bases between. The germline CDR1 and CDR2 sequences are GTSNPN and SVGIG (reference sequence). This CDR3 is 11 amino acids long. The CDR3 DNA reads TGTGCCTGGGCGGGACAAATCGAAGCTTTCTTT. Its protein product is CAWAGQIEAFF.

The sample holds many counts of this clone. The chain recombines TRBV7-2 with TRBJ1-3, with D hard to call. V lost 5 bases to trimming and J lost 3 bases, with 14 bases between them. This CDR3 spans 15 amino acids. Germline CDR1 and CDR2: SGHTA and FQGNSA. The CDR3, as DNA: TGTGCCAGCAGCAGATACCAGGCCCGTGGAAACACCATATATTTT. Residues: CASSRYQARGNTIYF.

This clone has a single count. This chain connects TRBV3-1 (or the pseudogene TRBV3-2) to TRBJ1-2, with 7 bases fitting TRBD1. Unmatched junction bases numbered 1, after V lost 3 bases and J lost 3 bases. The CDR3 has 13 residues. Germline loops: CDR1 LGHDT, CDR2 YNNKEL (reference sequence). The CDR3 spells CASSHDRDYGYTF. CDR3 bases: TGTGCCAGCAGCCACGACAGGGACTATGGCTACACCTTC.

This clone was observed a single time. The chain has TRBV10-3 and TRBJ1-2; D remains ambiguous. Trimming left V 2 bases short and J 0 bases short, with 13 bases between. The CDR3 contains 16 residues. Germline CDR1 and CDR2: ENHRY and SYGVKD. This CDR3 reads CAISEPTRLANYGYTF. Written as DNA, the CDR3 is TGTGCCATCAGTGAGCCGACGAGGCTAGCTAACTATGGCTACACCTTC.

The chain links TRBV7-2 to TRBJ2-1; D unclear. V lost 4 bases and J lost 7, with 11 bases in between. Per the germline V gene, CDR1 is SGHTA and CDR2 is FQGNSA. The CDR3 extends over 13 amino acids. The CDR3 coding sequence is TGTGCCAGCAGCTCCCCCATCATGAATGAGCAGTTCTTC. Translation gives CASSSPIMNEQFF.

The rearrangement joins TRBV4-1 to TRBJ2-1; TRBD2 matches at 11 bases. V lost 0 bases, J lost 8 bases, and 6 bases stayed unmatched. The CDR3 covers 16 residues. The germline V gene encodes CDR1 MGHRA and CDR2 YSYEKL. The CDR3 sequence: CASSQDLLAGGDEQFF. CDR3 nucleotide sequence: TGCGCCAGCAGCCAAGATCTTCTAGCGGGAGGTGATGAGCAGTTCTTC.

The chain employs TRBV23-1 and TRBJ1-2; the D gene is possibly TRBD1 (6 bases). TRBV23-1 is treated as an ORF (open reading frame) with a function not yet certain. The CDR3 totals 16 residues. Trimming cost V 4 bases and J 6 bases, with 21 bases left between them. The CDR3 nucleotides are TGCGCCAGCAGTCTACGAAACGGGACACCGTTTAATGGCTACACCTTC. This encodes CASSLRNGTPFNGYTF.

This chain joins TRBV6-5 and TRBJ1-1; the match to TRBD1 covers 8 bases. V trimming: 0 bases; J trimming: 5 bases; junction bases outside the gene matches: 8. The CDR3 contains 16 residues. Germline V gives CDR1 MNHEY, CDR2 SVGAGI. The CDR3 here is CASSYSTGERGTEAFF. The CDR3 DNA is TGTGCCAGCAGTTACTCGACAGGGGAAAGAGGGACTGAAGCTTTCTTT.

The chain joins TRBV7-9 to TRBJ1-2; 7 bases agree with TRBD1. CDR1 is SEHNR, CDR2 FQNEAQ, per germline (reference sequence). CDR3 length: 15 amino acids. J gave up 7 bases and V 5 bases, and 13 bases lay outside the gene matches. CDR3 protein: CASSKGTAGELGYTF. The CDR3 coding sequence is TGTGCCAGCAGCAAAGGGACAGCTGGGGAGCTTGGCTACACCTTC.

This clone has more than one count but fewer than ten. The V and J genes are TRBV2 and TRBJ1-4; D uncertain. This CDR3 is 14 amino acids long. Looked up from germline, CDR1 is SNHLY and CDR2 is FYNNEI. V lost 1 base and J lost 11, with 14 bases in between. Here the CDR3 reads CASSEGPTTGKLFF. Here the CDR3 DNA reads TGTGCCAGCAGTGAAGGGCCCACCACCGGGAAACTGTTTTTT.

V is TRBV4-2 and J is TRBJ1-1; tentative D call: TRBD1 (5 bases). Germline V lookup: CDR1 LGHNA, CDR2 YNFKEQ. The germline V and J ends were trimmed by 5 bases and 6 bases, with 16 bases remaining between them. The CDR3 totals 14 residues. The CDR3, as DNA: TGTGCCAGCAGCTCTAGGCTAAGGGGCTCTGAAGCTTTCTTT. It codes for CASSSRLRGSEAFF.

In this sample, this clone turned up once. This chain links TRBV5-6 with TRBJ2-2, with 12 positions matching TRBD2. From germline, CDR1 is SGHDT and CDR2 YYEEEE. The CDR3 length is 17 residues. The trim removed 3 bases at V and 1 base at J, leaving 4 bases unmatched. The CDR3 DNA is TGTGCCAGCAGCTCCCCGACTAGCGGGGGGAACACCGGGGAGCTGTTTTTT. It codes for CASSSPTSGGNTGELFF. The variable domain in full, with the rest retrieved from reference TRBV5-6 and TRBJ2-2, is DAGVTQSPTHLIKTRGQQVTLRCSPKSGHDTVSWYQQALGQGPQFIFQYYEEEERQRGNFPDRFSGHQFPNYSSELNVNALLLGDSALYLCASSSPTSGGNTGELFFGEGSRLTVL.